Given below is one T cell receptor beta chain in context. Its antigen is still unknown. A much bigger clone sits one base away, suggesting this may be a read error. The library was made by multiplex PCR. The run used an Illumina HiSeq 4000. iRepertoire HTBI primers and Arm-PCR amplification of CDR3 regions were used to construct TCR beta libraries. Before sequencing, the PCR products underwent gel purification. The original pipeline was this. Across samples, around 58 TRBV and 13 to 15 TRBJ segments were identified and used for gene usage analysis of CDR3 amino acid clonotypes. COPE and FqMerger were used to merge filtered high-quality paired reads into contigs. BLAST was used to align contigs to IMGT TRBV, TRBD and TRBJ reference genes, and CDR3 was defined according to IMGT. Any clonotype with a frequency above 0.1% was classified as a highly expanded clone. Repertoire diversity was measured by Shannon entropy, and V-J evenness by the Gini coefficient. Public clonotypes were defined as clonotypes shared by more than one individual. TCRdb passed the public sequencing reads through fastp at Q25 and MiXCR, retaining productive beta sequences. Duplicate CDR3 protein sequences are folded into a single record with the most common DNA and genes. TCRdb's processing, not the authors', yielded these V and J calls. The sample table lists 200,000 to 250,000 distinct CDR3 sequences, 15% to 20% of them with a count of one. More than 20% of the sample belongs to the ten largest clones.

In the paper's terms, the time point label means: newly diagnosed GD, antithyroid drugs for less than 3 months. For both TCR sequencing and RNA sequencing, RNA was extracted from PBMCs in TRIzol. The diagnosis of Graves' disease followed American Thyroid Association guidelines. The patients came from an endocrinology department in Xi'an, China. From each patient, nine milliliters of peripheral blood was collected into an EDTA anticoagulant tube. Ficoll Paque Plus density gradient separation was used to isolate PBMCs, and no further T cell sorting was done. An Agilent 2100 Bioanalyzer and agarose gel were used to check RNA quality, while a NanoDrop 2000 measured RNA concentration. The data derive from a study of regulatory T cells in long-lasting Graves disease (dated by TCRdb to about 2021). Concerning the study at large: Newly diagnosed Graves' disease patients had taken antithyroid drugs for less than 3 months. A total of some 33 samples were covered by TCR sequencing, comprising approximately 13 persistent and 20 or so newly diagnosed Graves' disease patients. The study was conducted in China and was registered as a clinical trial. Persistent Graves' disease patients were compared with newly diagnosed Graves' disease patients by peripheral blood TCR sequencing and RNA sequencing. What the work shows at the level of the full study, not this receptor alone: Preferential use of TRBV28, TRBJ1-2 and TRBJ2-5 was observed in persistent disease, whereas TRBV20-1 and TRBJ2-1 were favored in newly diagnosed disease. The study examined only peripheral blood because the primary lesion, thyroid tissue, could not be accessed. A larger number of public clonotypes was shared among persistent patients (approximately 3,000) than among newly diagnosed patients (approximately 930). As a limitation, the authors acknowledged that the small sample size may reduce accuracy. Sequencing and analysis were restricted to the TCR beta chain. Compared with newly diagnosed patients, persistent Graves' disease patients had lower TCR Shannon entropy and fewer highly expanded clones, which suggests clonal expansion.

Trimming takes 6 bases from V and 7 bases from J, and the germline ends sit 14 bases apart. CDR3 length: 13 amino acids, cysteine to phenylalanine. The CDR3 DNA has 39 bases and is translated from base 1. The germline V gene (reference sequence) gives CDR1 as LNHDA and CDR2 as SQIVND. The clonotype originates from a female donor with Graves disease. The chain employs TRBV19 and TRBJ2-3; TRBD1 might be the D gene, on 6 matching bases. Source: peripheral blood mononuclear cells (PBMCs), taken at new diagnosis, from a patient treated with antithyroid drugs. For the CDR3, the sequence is CASRDADRNTQYF. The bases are TGTGCCAGTAGGGACGCCGACAGGAATACGCAGTATTTT.